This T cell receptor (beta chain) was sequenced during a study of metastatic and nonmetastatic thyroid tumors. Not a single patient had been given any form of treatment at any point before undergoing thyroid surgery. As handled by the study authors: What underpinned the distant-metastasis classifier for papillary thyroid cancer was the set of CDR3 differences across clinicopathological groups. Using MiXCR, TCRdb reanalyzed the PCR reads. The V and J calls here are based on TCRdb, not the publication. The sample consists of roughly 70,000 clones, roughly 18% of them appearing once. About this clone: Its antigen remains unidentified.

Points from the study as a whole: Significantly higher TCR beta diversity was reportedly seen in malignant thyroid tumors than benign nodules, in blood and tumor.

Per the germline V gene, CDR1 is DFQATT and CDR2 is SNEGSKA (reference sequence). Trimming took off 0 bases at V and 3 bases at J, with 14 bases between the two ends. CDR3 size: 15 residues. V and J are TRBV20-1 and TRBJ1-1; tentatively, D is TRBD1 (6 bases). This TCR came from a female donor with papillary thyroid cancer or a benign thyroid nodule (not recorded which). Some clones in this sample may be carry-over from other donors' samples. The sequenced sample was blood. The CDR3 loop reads CSARDFSRGDTEAFF. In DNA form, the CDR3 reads TGCAGTGCTAGAGATTTCTCAAGGGGGGACACTGAAGCTTTCTTT.